The 22 T cell receptor beta chains given below trace back to one sample, sequenced in a study of T cells after yellow fever vaccination. TCRdb re-derived calls from the 5' RACE reads in MiXCR, one entry per CDR3 protein. The sample gives hundreds of thousands of distinct CDR3 sequences, 9% to 15% of which show up once; under 15% is in the top ten. This sample comprised PBMCs, obtained on the day of the yellow fever booster vaccination. The receptors originated from a man under 40 who received the YFV17D yellow fever vaccine.

The V call is TRBV3-1, the J call TRBJ2-1; 7 bases align to TRBD2. CDR1 is LGHDT, CDR2 YNNKEL, per germline (reference sequence). The CDR3 is 16 residues long. V lost 5 bases to trimming and J lost 5 bases; unmatched junction nucleotides: 12. CDR3 bases: TGTGCCAGCAGCTCCCTCGGCGGGACTACAAACAATGAGCAGTTCTTC. It is translated as CASSSLGGTTNNEQFF.

V is TRBV5-1 and J is TRBJ2-1; D is undetermined. The CDR3 extends over 12 amino acids. V dropped 2 bases and J dropped 7 bases, with 7 bases sitting between them. The germline V gene has CDR1 SGHRS and CDR2 YFSETQ. In nucleotides, the CDR3 is TGCGCCAGCAGCTTCCAGAATAATGAGCAGTTCTTC. It encodes CASSFQNNEQFF.

The rearrangement uses TRBV7-9 and TRBJ1-2; D remains ambiguous. Between the trimmed V and J ends, which lost 4 bases and 10 bases, there was a span of 22 bases. The germline CDR1 and CDR2 sequences are SEHNR and FQNEAQ (reference sequence). CDR3 length: 15 amino acids. The CDR3 sequence: CASSSTRPRGGLYTF. The DNA of the CDR3 is TGTGCCAGCAGCTCCACCCGGCCGCGAGGCGGGCTCTACACCTTC.

This clonotype has a handful of counts. The chain employs TRBV29-1 and TRBJ2-5; no definite D call. The CDR3 has 12 residues. Germline values: CDR1 SQVTM, CDR2 ANQGSEA. V gave up 3 bases and J gave up 5 bases, with 10 bases separating them. The CDR3, as DNA: TGCAGCGTTGATCCGGTGGGGGAGACCCAGTACTTC. Its protein product is CSVDPVGETQYF.

This clonotype was seen a few times. The rearrangement uses TRBV5-6 and TRBJ2-7, with D maybe TRBD1 (6 bases). V shed 4 bases and J shed 4 bases, with 15 bases lying between them. This CDR3 region has 14 residues. Germline CDR1 SGHDT, CDR2 YYEEEE. CDR3 in DNA: TGTGCCAGCAGCGTGGGGGCGGAGCGATACGAGCAGTACTTC. As protein: CASSVGAERYEQYF. Full variable domain (outside the CDR3, taken from reference TRBV5-6 and TRBJ2-7): DAGVTQSPTHLIKTRGQQVTLRCSPKSGHDTVSWYQQALGQGPQFIFQYYEEEERQRGNFPDRFSGHQFPNYSSELNVNALLLGDSALYLCASSVGAERYEQYFGPGTRLTVT.

The genes are TRBV29-1 and TRBJ2-5; maybe TRBD1 (6 bases). Trimming pared 5 bases from V and 1 base from J, leaving 14 bases between. The germline CDR1 and CDR2 sequences are SQVTM and ANQGSEA. The CDR3 consists of 14 residues. In DNA form, the CDR3 reads TGCAGCGTTCTTTACAGGGCTCTCCAAGAGACCCAGTACTTC. Translating gives CSVLYRALQETQYF.

The chain combines TRBV5-1 with TRBJ2-7, with 7 bases identical to TRBD2. Germline lookup yields CDR1 SGHRS and CDR2 YFSETQ. CDR3 length equals 15 residues. The trim removed 0 bases at V and 5 bases at J, leaving 8 bases unmatched. Here the CDR3 DNA reads TGCGCCAGCAGCTTGGGAGGGACTAACGGTAACGAGCAGTACTTC. It codes for CASSLGGTNGNEQYF.

The sample holds a few counts of this clonotype. The chain has TRBV7-2 and TRBJ2-3; D remains ambiguous. Germline V gene lookup returns CDR1 SGHTA and CDR2 FQGNSA. Trimming stripped 5 bases from V and 2 bases from J, with 11 bases between. The CDR3 sequence is 14 residues long. Here the CDR3 DNA reads TGTGCCAGCAGCCCCGGGCTACCCACAGATACGCAGTATTTT. Translating it yields CASSPGLPTDTQYF.

This clonotype was observed a few times. V and J are TRBV11-3 and TRBJ2-2; the match to TRBD1 covers 9 bases. Germline CDR1 reads SGHNT; CDR2 reads YENEEA. This CDR3 is 16 amino acids long. Trimming cost V 5 bases and J 5 bases; bases outside gene matches: 9. Here the CDR3 DNA reads TGTGCCAGCAGCCCCGGGACAGGGAGGACAACCGGGGAGCTGTTTTTT. The encoded protein is CASSPGTGRTTGELFF.

This clonotype was found a few times. This chain uses TRBV19 with TRBJ1-2; D not certain. The CDR3 is made up of 14 amino acids. Germline V gene sequence: CDR1 LNHDA, CDR2 SQIVND (reference sequence). V was clipped by 6 bases and J by 4 bases, with 15 bases between them. This CDR3 is CASSLNLGSYGYTF. CDR3 in DNA: TGTGCCAGTAGCCTCAATTTGGGGAGCTATGGCTACACCTTC.

This clonotype was seen a few times. The chain links TRBV5-4 to TRBJ2-2; 8 bases match TRBD2. Per the germline V gene, CDR1 is SGHNT and CDR2 is YYREEE (reference sequence). This CDR3 region has 16 residues. J gave up 5 bases and V 4 bases, and 10 bases lay outside the gene matches. CDR3 coding DNA: TGTGCCAGCAGCGTTTCTAGCGGGTTCAAGACCGGGGAGCTGTTTTTT. Its protein product is CASSVSSGFKTGELFF.

The chain employs TRBV29-1 and TRBJ1-1; TRBD1 might be the D (5 bases). The CDR3 has 12 residues. Germline V gene data show CDR1 as SQVTM and CDR2 as ANQGSEA. Deletions cut 3 bases from V and 3 bases from J, with 8 bases between. The CDR3: CSVDDSYTEAFF. The CDR3 DNA sequence: TGCAGCGTTGATGACAGCTACACTGAAGCTTTCTTT.

The V call is TRBV20-1, the J call TRBJ1-1; 8 bases match TRBD1. Germline V gives CDR1 DFQATT, CDR2 SNEGSKA (reference sequence). The junction had 3 bases not matched to a gene; V was cut back by 5 bases and J by 1 base. The CDR3 spans 13 residues. In DNA, the CDR3 is TGCAGTGCTTCAGGGGGCCCGAACACTGAAGCTTTCTTT. This gives the protein CSASGGPNTEAFF.

In its sample, this clonotype was seen a few times. This rearrangement joins TRBV7-6 to TRBJ2-3; 11 bases line up with TRBD2. The CDR3 has 16 amino acids. Germline CDR1 is SGHVS and CDR2 is FNYEAQ. Unmatched junction bases numbered 6, after V lost 1 base and J lost 6 bases. The CDR3 here is CASSLGLAGGQDTQYF. The CDR3 coding sequence is TGTGCCAGCAGCTTAGGATTAGCGGGAGGGCAGGATACGCAGTATTTT.

The rearrangement uses TRBV5-4 and TRBJ2-6; 10 bases align to TRBD1. CDR3 length: 18 residues. V lost 3 bases and J lost 2; bases outside the gene matches: 8. CDR1 is SGHNT, CDR2 YYREEE, per germline (reference sequence). The CDR3 sequence is CASSSGGTGVTGANVLTF. The CDR3 nucleotides are TGTGCCAGCAGCTCGGGAGGGACAGGGGTTACTGGGGCCAACGTCCTGACTTTC.

There are a few counts of this clonotype. V and J are TRBV7-8 and TRBJ2-3; D not resolved. Germline CDR1 and CDR2: SGHVS and FQNEAQ. The CDR3 runs to 15 residues. V dropped 0 bases and J dropped 3 bases, with 10 bases sitting between them. The DNA for the CDR3 is TGTGCCAGCAGCTTAGCTGGGGTCATAACAGATACGCAGTATTTT. Protein sequence: CASSLAGVITDTQYF.

The J gene is TRBJ2-5, the V gene TRBV2; D not resolved. The CDR3 loop spans 10 amino acids. Germline-derived CDR1 and CDR2 are SNHLY and FYNNEI. Trimming cost V 4 bases and J 7 bases, with 4 bases left between them. The CDR3 DNA is TGTGCCAGCAGTGTGGGGACCCAGTACTTC. Protein sequence: CASSVGTQYF.

This clonotype has more than one count but fewer than ten. This chain joins TRBV20-1 and TRBJ2-6; maybe TRBD1 (6 bases). Germline assignment: CDR1 DFQATT and CDR2 SNEGSKA (reference sequence). The CDR3 contains 12 residues. Trimming took 5 bases from V and 14 from J, leaving 16 bases between them. The CDR3 coding sequence is TGCAGTGCTTCTCCAAGCACAGGGATCCTGACTTTC. The encoded protein is CSASPSTGILTF.

The rearrangement uses TRBV5-1 and TRBJ1-1, with D possibly being TRBD1 (5 bases). In germline, CDR1 is SGHRS, CDR2 YFSETQ. The V gene lost 4 bases and the J gene lost 1 base, with 17 bases spanning the gap. The CDR3 is made up of 16 amino acids. The CDR3 loop reads CASSLVGASQNTEAFF. The CDR3 DNA reads as TGCGCCAGCAGCCTAGTAGGGGCGAGTCAGAACACTGAAGCTTTCTTT.

This chain uses TRBV7-2 with TRBJ1-6; D gene unclear. The CDR3 loop spans 13 amino acids. Germline lookup yields CDR1 SGHTA and CDR2 FQGNSA. V was pared by 11 bases and J by 8 bases, with 16 bases between. The CDR3 loop is CASASGLYSPLHF. The CDR3, as DNA: TGTGCCTCAGCGTCCGGCTTATATTCACCCCTCCACTTT. Complete variable domain (other parts from reference TRBV7-2 and TRBJ1-6): GAGVSQSPSNKVTEKGKDVELRCDPISGHTALYWYRQSLGQGLEFLIYFQGNSAPDKSGLPSDRFSAERTGGSVSTLTIQRTQQEDSAVYLCASASGLYSPLHFGNGTRLTVT.

This rearrangement joins TRBV9 to TRBJ2-1, with 9 bases fitting TRBD2. The germline V gene has CDR1 SGDLS and CDR2 YYNGEE. The CDR3 sequence is 16 residues long. Unmatched junction bases numbered 14, after V lost 4 bases and J lost 9 bases. For the CDR3, the DNA is TGTGCCAGCAGCTCCGCGACCGGGACTAGCAATTCTGAGCAGTTCTTC. Its translation is CASSSATGTSNSEQFF.

The chain joins TRBV5-1 to TRBJ2-3, with 7 bases fitting TRBD2. This CDR3 comprises 14 residues. V shed 0 bases and J 5 bases; nucleotides not matched to a gene: 3. The germline V gene has CDR1 SGHRS and CDR2 YFSETQ. The CDR3 coding sequence is TGCGCCAGCAGCTTGGGAGCGGGGCAAGATACGCAGTATTTT. It codes for CASSLGAGQDTQYF. Complete variable domain (other parts from reference TRBV5-1 and TRBJ2-3): KAGVTQTPRYLIKTRGQQVTLSCSPISGHRSVSWYQQTPGQGLQFLFEYFSETQRNKGNFPGRFSGRQFSNSRSEMNVSTLELGDSALYLCASSLGAGQDTQYFGPGTRLTVL.